The T cell receptor (beta chain) described here comes from a study of T-cell memory formation after mild COVID-19. Trimming removed 2 bases at V and 1 base at J, with 24 bases between. The CDR3 totals 20 residues. Germline CDR1 SGHRS, CDR2 YFSETQ. Notes on this clonotype: Its antigen is still unknown.

Findings of the study overall: A balance of CD4 and CD8 characterized clones contracting day 15 to 85, whereas later expanders leaned CD4+.

TCRdb re-analysed the 5' RACE reads in MiXCR, keeping a single row per CDR3 protein. The table records about 160,000 distinct CDR3 sequences, roughly a third of them present only once. The genes are TRBV5-1 and TRBJ2-2; D not resolved. The TCR was taken from an adult woman who had mild COVID-19 (a few samples of this study predate the infection). Cell type and time point are not known. The specimen was PBMCs or a T cell subset sorted from them (not recorded which). In nucleotides, the CDR3 is TGCGCCAGCAGCTTACCTCCCGGCTCCATGCTAAGCCTGAACACCGGGGAGCTGTTTTTT. Translated, it gives CASSLPPGSMLSLNTGELFF.